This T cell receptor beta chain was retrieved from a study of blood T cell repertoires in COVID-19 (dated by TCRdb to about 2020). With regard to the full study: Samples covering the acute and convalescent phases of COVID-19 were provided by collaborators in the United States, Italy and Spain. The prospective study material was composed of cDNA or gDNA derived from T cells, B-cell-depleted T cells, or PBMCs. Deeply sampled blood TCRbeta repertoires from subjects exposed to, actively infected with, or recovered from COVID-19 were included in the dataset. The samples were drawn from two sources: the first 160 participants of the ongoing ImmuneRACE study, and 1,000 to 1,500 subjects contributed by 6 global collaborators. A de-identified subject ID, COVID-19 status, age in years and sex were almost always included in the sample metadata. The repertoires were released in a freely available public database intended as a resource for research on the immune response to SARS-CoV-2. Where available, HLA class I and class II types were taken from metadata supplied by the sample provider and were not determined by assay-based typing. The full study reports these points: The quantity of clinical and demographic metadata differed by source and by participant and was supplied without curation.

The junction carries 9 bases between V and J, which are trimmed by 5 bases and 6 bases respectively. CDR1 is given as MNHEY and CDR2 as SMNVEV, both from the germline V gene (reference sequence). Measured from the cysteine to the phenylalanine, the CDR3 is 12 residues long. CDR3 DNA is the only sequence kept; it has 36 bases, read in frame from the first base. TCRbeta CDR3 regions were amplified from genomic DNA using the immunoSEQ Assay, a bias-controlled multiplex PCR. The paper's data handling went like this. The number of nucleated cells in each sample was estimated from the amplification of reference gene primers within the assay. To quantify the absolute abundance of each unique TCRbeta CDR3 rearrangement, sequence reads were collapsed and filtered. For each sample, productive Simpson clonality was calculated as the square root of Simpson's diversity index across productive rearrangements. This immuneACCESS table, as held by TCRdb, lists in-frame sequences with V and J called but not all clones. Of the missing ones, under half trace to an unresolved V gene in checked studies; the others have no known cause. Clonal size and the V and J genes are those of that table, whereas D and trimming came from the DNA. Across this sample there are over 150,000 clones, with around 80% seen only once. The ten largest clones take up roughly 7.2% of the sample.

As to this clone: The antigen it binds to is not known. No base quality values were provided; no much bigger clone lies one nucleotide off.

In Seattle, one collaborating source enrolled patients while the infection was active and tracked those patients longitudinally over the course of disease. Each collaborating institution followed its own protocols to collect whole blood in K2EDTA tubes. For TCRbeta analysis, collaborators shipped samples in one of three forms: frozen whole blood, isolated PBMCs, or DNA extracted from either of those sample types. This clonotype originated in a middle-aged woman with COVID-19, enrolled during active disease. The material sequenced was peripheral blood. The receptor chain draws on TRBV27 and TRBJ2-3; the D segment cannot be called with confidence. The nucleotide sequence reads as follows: TGTGCCAGCAGTCGCCCCCAGGATACGCAGTATTTT. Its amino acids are CASSRPQDTQYF.